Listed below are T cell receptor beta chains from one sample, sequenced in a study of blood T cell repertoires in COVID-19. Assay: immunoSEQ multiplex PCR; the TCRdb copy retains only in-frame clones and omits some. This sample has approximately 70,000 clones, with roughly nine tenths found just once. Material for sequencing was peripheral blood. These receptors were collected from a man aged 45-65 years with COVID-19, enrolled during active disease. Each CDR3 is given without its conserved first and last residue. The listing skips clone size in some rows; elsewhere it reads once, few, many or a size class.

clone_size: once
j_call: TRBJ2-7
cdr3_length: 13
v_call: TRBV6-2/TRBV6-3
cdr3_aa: ASSSNGLRPYEQY

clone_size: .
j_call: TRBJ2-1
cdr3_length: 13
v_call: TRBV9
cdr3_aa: ASSVEGQGHNEQF

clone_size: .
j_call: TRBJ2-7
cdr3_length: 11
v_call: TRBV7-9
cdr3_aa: ASSQAGNNEQY

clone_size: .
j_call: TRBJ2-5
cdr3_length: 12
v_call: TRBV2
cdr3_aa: ASSTTGPQETQY

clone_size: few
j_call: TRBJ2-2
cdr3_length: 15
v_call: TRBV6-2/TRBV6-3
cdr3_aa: ASSYSRLAANTGELF

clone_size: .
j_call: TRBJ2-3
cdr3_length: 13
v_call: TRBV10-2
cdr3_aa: ASSGLRGGTDTQY

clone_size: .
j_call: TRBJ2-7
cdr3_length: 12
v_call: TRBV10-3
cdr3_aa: AISDGGLAWEQY

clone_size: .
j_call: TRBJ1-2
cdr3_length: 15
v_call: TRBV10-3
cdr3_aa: AISDQGQAKLLYGYT

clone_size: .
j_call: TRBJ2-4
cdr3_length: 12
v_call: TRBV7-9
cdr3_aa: ASSLVGSGNIQY

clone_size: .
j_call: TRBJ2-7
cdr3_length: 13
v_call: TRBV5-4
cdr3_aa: ASSSQTSGSHEQY

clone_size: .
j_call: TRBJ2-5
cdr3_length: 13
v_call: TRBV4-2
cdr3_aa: ASSMGLPSQETQY

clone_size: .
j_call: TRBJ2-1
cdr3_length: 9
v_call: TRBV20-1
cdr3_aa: SAVPNNEQF

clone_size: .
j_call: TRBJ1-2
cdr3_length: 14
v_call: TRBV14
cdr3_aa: ASSQLKGQGGYGYT

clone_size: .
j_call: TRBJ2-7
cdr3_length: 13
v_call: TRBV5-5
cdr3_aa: ASSLSSRGWYEQY

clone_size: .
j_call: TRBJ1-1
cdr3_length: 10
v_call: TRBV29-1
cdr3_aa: SVEGVGRGAF

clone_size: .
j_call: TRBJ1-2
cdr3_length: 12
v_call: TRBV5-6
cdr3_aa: ASSQGQAYYGYT

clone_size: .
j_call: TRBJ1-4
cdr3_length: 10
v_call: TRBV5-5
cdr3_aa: ASSLDSEKLF

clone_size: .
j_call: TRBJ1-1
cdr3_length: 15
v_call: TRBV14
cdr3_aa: ASSQLRITREHTEAF

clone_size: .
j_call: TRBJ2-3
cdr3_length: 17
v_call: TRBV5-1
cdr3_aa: ASSFRSTSSRTSTDTQY

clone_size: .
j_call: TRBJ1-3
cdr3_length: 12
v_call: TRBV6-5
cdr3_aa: ASGTNGAGNTIY

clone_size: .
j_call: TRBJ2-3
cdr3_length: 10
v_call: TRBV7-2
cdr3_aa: ASGGFRDTQY

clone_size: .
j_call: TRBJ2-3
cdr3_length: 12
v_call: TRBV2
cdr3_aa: ASRLGQVTDTQY

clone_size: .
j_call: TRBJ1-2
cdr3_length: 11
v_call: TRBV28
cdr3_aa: ASRTGGAGGYT

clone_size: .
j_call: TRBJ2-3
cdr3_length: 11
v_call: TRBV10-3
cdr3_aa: AIGGLRTDTQY

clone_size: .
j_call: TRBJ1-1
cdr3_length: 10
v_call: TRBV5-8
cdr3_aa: ASRIGGAEAF

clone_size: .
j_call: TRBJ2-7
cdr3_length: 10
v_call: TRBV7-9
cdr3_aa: ASSRDSDEQY

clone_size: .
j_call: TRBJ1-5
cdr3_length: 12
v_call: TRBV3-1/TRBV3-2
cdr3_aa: ASSQGTGNQPQH

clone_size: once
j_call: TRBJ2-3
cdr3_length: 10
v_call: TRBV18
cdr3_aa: ASSPTTDTQY

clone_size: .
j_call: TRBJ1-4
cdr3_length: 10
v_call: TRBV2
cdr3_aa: ATKPGVAKLF

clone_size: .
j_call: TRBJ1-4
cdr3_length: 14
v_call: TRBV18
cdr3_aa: ASSPLGGATNEKLF

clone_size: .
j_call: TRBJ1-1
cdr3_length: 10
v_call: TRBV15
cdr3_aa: ATSRDFGEAF

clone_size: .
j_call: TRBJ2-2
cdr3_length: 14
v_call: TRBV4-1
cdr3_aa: ASSHIAGDHVGELF

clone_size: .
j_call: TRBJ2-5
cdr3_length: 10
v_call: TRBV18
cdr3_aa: ASSPSGETQY

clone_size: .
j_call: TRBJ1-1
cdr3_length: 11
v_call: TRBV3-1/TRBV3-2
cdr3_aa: ASSQISGAEAF

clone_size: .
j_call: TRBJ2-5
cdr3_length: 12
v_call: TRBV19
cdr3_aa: ASSWTSGIETQY

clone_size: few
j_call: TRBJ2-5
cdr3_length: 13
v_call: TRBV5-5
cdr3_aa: ASSLGARGQETQY

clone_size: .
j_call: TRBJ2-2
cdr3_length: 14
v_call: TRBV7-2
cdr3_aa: ASSLGGTSGRRELF

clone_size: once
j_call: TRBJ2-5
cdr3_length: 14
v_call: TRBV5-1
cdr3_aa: ASSPFRDRGLETQY

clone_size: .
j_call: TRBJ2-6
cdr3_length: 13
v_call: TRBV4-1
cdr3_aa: ASSQEASGANVLT